This T cell receptor (beta chain) was sequenced during a study of shared clonotypes between healthy human individuals. Study conclusions and caveats: Genetic and exposure-history diversity was limited by the few donors.

Concerning this clone: Its antigen is undetermined.

TCRdb keeps only in-frame clones here, not all; method: immunoSEQ multiplex PCR. Of some 550,000 clones in the sample, around 97% were seen once. The CDR3 totals 15 residues. Per the germline V gene, CDR1 is MDHEN and CDR2 is SYDVKM. The V end was cut by 7 bases, the J end by 6 bases, with 21 bases between. The specimen was naive CD4+ T cells sorted from blood. The subset here: CD45RA+ positively selected. The chain is built from TRBV28 and TRBJ1-1, with D perhaps matching TRBD1 (5 bases). The receptor was derived from a woman aged 30 to 39 in good health. The CDR3 region has the DNA TGTGCCAGCACCCCGACGGGGACGGGCGGACCTGAAGCTTTCTTT. It specifies CASTPTGTGGPEAFF.